The source of this T cell receptor beta chain is a study of blood T cell repertoires in COVID-19. Looking at the study overall: Samples of COVID-19 (acute and convalescent) were obtained from the United States, Italy and Spain. Sources were T cells, B-cell-depleted T cells, or PBMCs; the material itself was cDNA or gDNA.

Clones were read by immunoSEQ multiplex PCR, and TCRdb kept only the in-frame ones, dropping some. The sample has some 150,000 clones, roughly 90% seen once; the top ten hold around 4%. The material sequenced was peripheral blood. The receptor was isolated from a woman aged 60 to 75 with active or convalescent COVID-19.

Written as DNA, the CDR3 is TGTGCCAGCTCATCCGGACAGGGGGGCTACGAGCAGTACTTC. It yields the protein CASSSGQGGYEQYF. The rearrangement uses TRBV18 and TRBJ2-7, with 10 nucleotides matching TRBD1. V was pared by 5 bases and J by 3 bases, with 4 bases of the junction left unmatched. CDR1 is KGHSH and CDR2 is LQKENI in the germline V gene. The CDR3 extends over 14 amino acids.